These 24 T cell receptor beta chains were all obtained from the same sample, sequenced in a study of CD8 T cell repertoires and HIV-1 epitope variants. Libraries were prepared by immunoSEQ multiplex PCR; TCRdb keeps only in-frame clonotypes and omits some of them. The profile covers approximately 6,000 clones, with around three fifths appearing a single time and 45% taken by the ten largest. What these receptors recognize is not known. Sequencing input: cultured CD8+ T cells derived from PBMCs. The receptors derive from a male donor with HIV.

CDR3 DNA sequence: TGCGCCAGCAGACCCGGGACAGGGGACAATGAGCAGTTCTTC. Residues: CASRPGTGDNEQFF. The rearrangement links TRBV5-1 to TRBJ2-1; 10 nucleotides align to TRBD1. CDR1 and CDR2 (germline): SGHRS, YFSETQ. V trimming: 5 bases; J trimming: 5 bases; junction bases outside the gene matches: 4. This CDR3 has 14 amino acids.

This clone was seen a handful of times. The gene calls are TRBV29-1 and TRBJ2-7; possible D gene TRBD1, 5 bases. Germline loops: CDR1 SQVTM, CDR2 ANQGSEA. The CDR3 spans 11 residues. Trimming pared 5 bases from V and 1 base from J, leaving 6 bases between. The CDR3 sequence: CSVQGSYEQYF. The CDR3 bases are TGCAGCGTTCAGGGATCCTACGAGCAGTACTTC.

V and J are TRBV30 and TRBJ2-7; 9 positions match TRBD1. Looked up from germline, CDR1 is GTSNPN and CDR2 is SVGIG (reference sequence). The CDR3 has 14 amino acids. V trimming: 0 bases; J trimming: 2 bases; junction bases outside the gene matches: 2. The CDR3 protein is CAWSVGTGPYEQYF. The DNA of the CDR3 is TGTGCCTGGAGTGTCGGGACAGGGCCCTACGAGCAGTACTTC. The full variable domain, completed using reference TRBV30 and TRBJ2-7, is SQTIHQWPATLVQPVGSPLSLECTVEGTSNPNLYWYRQAAGRGLQLLFYSVGIGQISSEVPQNLSASRPQDRQFILSSKKLLLSDSGFYLCAWSVGTGPYEQYFGPGTRLTVT.

The chain is built from TRBV5-4 and TRBJ2-1, with 9 bases matching TRBD1. The CDR3 totals 14 residues. V was clipped by 3 bases and J by 7 bases; unmatched bases: 5. Germline values: CDR1 SGHNT, CDR2 YYREEE (reference sequence). CDR3 sequence: CASSSGTGLNEQFF. For the CDR3, the DNA is TGTGCCAGCAGCTCCGGGACAGGGTTGAATGAGCAGTTCTTC.

As to this clone: A far larger clone is a single base away, which makes a read error likely. V and J are TRBV1 and TRBJ1-2. TRBV1 constitutes a pseudogene. The CDR3 has 16 amino acids. The CDR3 region is CTSSQDPPDLDYGYTF. For the CDR3, the DNA is TGCACCAGCAGCCAAGATCCCCCAGACTTGGACTATGGCTACACCTTC.

The chain is built from TRBV27 and TRBJ2-5; 12 bases fit TRBD2. Germline-derived CDR1 and CDR2 are MNHEY and SMNVEV (reference sequence). The CDR3 loop spans 15 amino acids. Germline trimming cut 4 bases from V and 3 bases from J; bases unmatched to any gene: 3. The CDR3 protein is CASSSWTSGKETQYF. The CDR3, as DNA: TGTGCCAGCAGTTCCTGGACTAGCGGGAAAGAGACCCAGTACTTC.

This clone came up a few times. J is TRBJ2-7 and V is TRBV7-9, with 7 bases fitting TRBD1. The CDR3 covers 13 residues. The J segment lost 4 bases and the V segment lost 7 bases, leaving 7 bases of the junction unmatched. Germline V CDR1 and CDR2: SEHNR, FQNEAQ (reference sequence). The CDR3 loop is CASTTWDRYEQYF. The CDR3, as DNA: TGTGCCAGCACCACTTGGGACAGATACGAGCAGTACTTC.

This chain connects TRBV7-8 to TRBJ1-4; 9 bases align to TRBD1. From germline, CDR1 is SGHVS and CDR2 FQNEAQ. Trimming removed 6 bases from V and 13 bases from J; junction bases left unmatched: 12. CDR3 size: 14 residues. The CDR3 region has the DNA TGTGCCAGCAGTGGCGGGACAGGGATAGGGATACTGTTTTTT. This translates into CASSGGTGIGILFF.

J is TRBJ1-2 and V is TRBV28; D gene ambiguous. Germline V lookup: CDR1 MDHEN, CDR2 SYDVKM. V dropped 0 bases and J dropped 6 bases, with 8 bases sitting between them. The CDR3 runs 13 residues. For the CDR3, the DNA is TGTGCCAGCAGTTTATGGCAGCGCGATGGCTACACCTTC. This codes for CASSLWQRDGYTF.

The genes are TRBV7-9 and TRBJ2-1, with 9 bases that match TRBD2. The CDR3 consists of 15 residues. V lost 4 bases and J lost 9; bases outside the gene matches: 10. Germline loops: CDR1 SEHNR, CDR2 FQNEAQ (reference sequence). The CDR3 is CASSSEAGGPSEQFF. CDR3 DNA: TGTGCCAGCAGCTCAGAGGCGGGAGGGCCTTCTGAGCAGTTCTTC. Combining the CDR3 with reference TRBV7-9 and TRBJ2-1 gives the whole variable domain DTGVSQNPRHKITKRGQNVTFRCDPISEHNRLYWYRQTLGQGPEFLTYFQNEAQLEKSRLLSDRFSAERPKGSFSTLEIQRTEQGDSAMYLCASSSEAGGPSEQFFGPGTRLTVL.

The gene calls are TRBV19 and TRBJ2-1; 7 bases agree with TRBD1. Germline CDR1 is LNHDA and CDR2 is SQIVND (reference sequence). The CDR3 runs to 15 residues. V was pared by 5 bases and J by 0 bases, with 4 bases of the junction left unmatched. For the CDR3, the DNA is TGTGCCAGTAGTCCGACAGGGAGCTCCTACAATGAGCAGTTCTTC. The encoded protein is CASSPTGSSYNEQFF.

This chain connects TRBV6-1 to TRBJ2-3; tentatively, D is TRBD2 (5 bases). The CDR3 consists of 14 residues. The V gene lost 5 bases and the J gene lost 8 bases, with 17 bases spanning the gap. CDR1 is MNHNS, CDR2 SASEGT, per germline. CDR3 amino acids: CASSPGLRDGTQYF. Written as DNA, the CDR3 is TGTGCCAGCAGTCCTGGACTGAGAGACGGTACGCAGTATTTT.

The genes are TRBV5-6 and TRBJ1-1, with D possibly being TRBD1 (5 bases). The V end was cut by 5 bases, the J end by 0 bases, with 8 bases between. The CDR3 is 13 residues long. Germline V gives CDR1 SGHDT, CDR2 YYEEEE. The CDR3 nucleotides are TGTGCCAGCAGGGGGCTATTGAACACTGAAGCTTTCTTT. It specifies CASRGLLNTEAFF.

By share, this clone ranks as medium-sized (0.01 to 0.1%). The rearrangement links TRBV20-1 to TRBJ1-1; unclear D gene. Trimming cost V 5 bases and J 3 bases, with 7 bases left between them. The CDR3 is 11 amino acids. CDR1 is DFQATT, CDR2 SNEGSKA, per germline (reference sequence). CDR3 loop: CSARAHTEAFF. The CDR3 region has the DNA TGCAGTGCTCGAGCCCACACTGAAGCTTTCTTT.

The chain is built from TRBV5-6 and TRBJ2-7; D may correspond to TRBD1 or TRBD2 (5 bases each). CDR3 length: 13 residues. V dropped 4 bases and J dropped 3 bases, with 11 bases sitting between them. Germline assignment: CDR1 SGHDT and CDR2 YYEEEE. The CDR3 nucleotides are TGTGCCAGCAGCGGTCGGGACCGCTACGAGCAGTACTTC. Its protein product is CASSGRDRYEQYF.

The chain is built from TRBV18 and TRBJ2-3; TRBD1 agrees at 7 bases. Germline CDR1 KGHSH, CDR2 LQKENI. V gave up 1 base and J gave up 2 bases; unmatched junction bases: 6. The CDR3 covers 16 residues. The CDR3 reads CASSPLGGSTTDTQYF. The CDR3 DNA follows: TGTGCCAGCTCACCACTAGGGGGCAGTACCACAGATACGCAGTATTTT. Full variable domain (missing parts from reference TRBV18 and TRBJ2-3): NAGVMQNPRHLVRRRGQEARLRCSPMKGHSHVYWYRQLPEEGLKFMVYLQKENIIDESGMPKERFSAEFPKEGPSILRIQQVVRGDSAAYFCASSPLGGSTTDTQYFGPGTRLTVL.

The J gene is TRBJ2-1, the V gene TRBV7-3, with 13 bases identical to TRBD2. J lost 8 bases, V lost 6 bases, and 10 bases had no gene match. The CDR3 runs 16 residues. The germline gives CDR1 SGHTA, CDR2 FQGTGA. CDR3 residues: CASSSTSGGAFDEQFF. CDR3 nucleotide sequence: TGTGCCAGCAGTTCAACTAGCGGGGGGGCGTTCGATGAGCAGTTCTTC. Using reference TRBV7-3 and TRBJ2-1 for the parts outside the CDR3, the full variable domain is GAGVSQTPSNKVTEKGKYVELRCDPISGHTALYWYRQSLGQGPEFLIYFQGTGAADDSGLPNDRFFAVRPEGSVSTLKIQRTERGDSAVYLCASSSTSGGAFDEQFFGPGTRLTVL.

The V and J genes are TRBV29-1 and TRBJ2-5; 7 bases line up with TRBD2. The germline gives CDR1 SQVTM, CDR2 ANQGSEA. The CDR3 length is 13 residues. J lost 4 bases, V lost 3 bases, and 5 bases had no gene match. CDR3 DNA sequence: TGCAGCGTTGAGGGGGGGTTAGGAGAGACCCAGTACTTC. Translating it yields CSVEGGLGETQYF. The whole variable domain, remainder taken from reference TRBV29-1 and TRBJ2-5, is SAVISQKPSRDICQRGTSLTIQCQVDSQVTMMFWYRQQPGQSLTLIATANQGSEATYESGFVIDKFPISRPNLTFSTLTVSNMSPEDSSIYLCSVEGGLGETQYFGPGTRLLVL.

By frequency in the sample, this clone is medium-sized. The chain combines TRBV4-2 with TRBJ2-5, with 8 bases that match TRBD2. Germline lookup yields CDR1 LGHNA and CDR2 YNFKEQ. The CDR3 runs 15 residues. Trimming cost V 1 base and J 3 bases; bases outside gene matches: 4. The CDR3 DNA follows: TGTGCCAGCAGCCAAGGCGGAGCGGGGGAAGAGACCCAGTACTTC. Its protein is CASSQGGAGEETQYF.

The gene calls are TRBV27 and TRBJ1-1; TRBD1 might be the D (6 bases). The germline gives CDR1 MNHEY, CDR2 SMNVEV (reference sequence). Trimming left V 3 bases short and J 4 bases short, with 12 bases between. The CDR3 runs to 14 residues. The CDR3 bases are TGTGCCAGCAGTTTGGGGGGGGCCGGCACTGAAGCTTTCTTT. It translates to CASSLGGAGTEAFF.

This CDR3 is CATSAGLLDTQYF. CDR3 nucleotides: TGTGCCACCAGCGCGGGGTTGTTGGATACGCAGTATTTT. The chain couples TRBV15 to TRBJ2-3; D perhaps matches TRBD2 (6 bases). Deletions cut 5 bases from V and 6 bases from J, with 12 bases between. Germline V gene data show CDR1 as LNHNV and CDR2 as YYDKDF (reference sequence). This CDR3 is 13 amino acids long.

This clone was counted once. The chain couples TRBV2 to TRBJ2-5; 8 bases agree with TRBD1. The end of the DNA fits TRBJ2-7 better, so the J call may be wrong. The V gene's germline CDR1 is SNHLY and CDR2 FYNNEI. The CDR3 covers 12 residues. The chain's CDR3 is CASRQGAYEQYF. The CDR3 DNA reads as TGTGCCAGCAGACAGGGGGCCTACGAGCAGTACTTC.

This clone was observed a handful of times. V is TRBV7-9 and J is TRBJ2-7; a weak D match, TRBD1 (5 bases). The CDR3 runs 14 residues. The germline V and J ends were trimmed by 0 bases and 1 base, with 7 bases remaining between them. In germline, CDR1 is SEHNR, CDR2 FQNEAQ (reference sequence). The CDR3 reads CASSLADRSYEQYF. The CDR3 bases are TGTGCCAGCAGCTTAGCTGACAGATCCTACGAGCAGTACTTC.

This clone was counted between two and nine times. The V call is TRBV28, the J call TRBJ2-7, with no clear D. This CDR3 spans 11 amino acids. Trimming removed 3 bases at V and 4 bases at J, with 4 bases between. Per germline, CDR1 MDHEN and CDR2 SYDVKM. The CDR3: CASSLGYEQYF. CDR3 coding DNA: TGTGCCAGCAGTTTGGGATACGAGCAGTACTTC.